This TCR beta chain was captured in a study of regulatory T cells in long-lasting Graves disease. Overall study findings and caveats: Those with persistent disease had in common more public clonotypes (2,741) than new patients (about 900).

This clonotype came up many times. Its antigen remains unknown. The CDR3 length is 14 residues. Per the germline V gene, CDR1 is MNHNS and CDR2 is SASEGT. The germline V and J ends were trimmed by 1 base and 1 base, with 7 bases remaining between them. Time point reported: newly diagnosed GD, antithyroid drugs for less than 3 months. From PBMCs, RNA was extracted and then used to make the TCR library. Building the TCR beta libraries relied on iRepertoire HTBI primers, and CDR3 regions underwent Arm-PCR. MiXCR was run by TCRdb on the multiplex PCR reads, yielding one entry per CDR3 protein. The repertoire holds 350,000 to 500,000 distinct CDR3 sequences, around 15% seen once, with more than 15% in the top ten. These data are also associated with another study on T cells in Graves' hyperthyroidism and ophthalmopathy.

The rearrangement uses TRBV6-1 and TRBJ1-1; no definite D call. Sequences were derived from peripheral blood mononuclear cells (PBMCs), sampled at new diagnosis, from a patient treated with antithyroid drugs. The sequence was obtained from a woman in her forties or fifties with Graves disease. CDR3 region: CASSEGRGNTEAFF. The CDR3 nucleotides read TGTGCCAGCAGTGAAGGTCGGGGGAACACTGAAGCTTTCTTT.